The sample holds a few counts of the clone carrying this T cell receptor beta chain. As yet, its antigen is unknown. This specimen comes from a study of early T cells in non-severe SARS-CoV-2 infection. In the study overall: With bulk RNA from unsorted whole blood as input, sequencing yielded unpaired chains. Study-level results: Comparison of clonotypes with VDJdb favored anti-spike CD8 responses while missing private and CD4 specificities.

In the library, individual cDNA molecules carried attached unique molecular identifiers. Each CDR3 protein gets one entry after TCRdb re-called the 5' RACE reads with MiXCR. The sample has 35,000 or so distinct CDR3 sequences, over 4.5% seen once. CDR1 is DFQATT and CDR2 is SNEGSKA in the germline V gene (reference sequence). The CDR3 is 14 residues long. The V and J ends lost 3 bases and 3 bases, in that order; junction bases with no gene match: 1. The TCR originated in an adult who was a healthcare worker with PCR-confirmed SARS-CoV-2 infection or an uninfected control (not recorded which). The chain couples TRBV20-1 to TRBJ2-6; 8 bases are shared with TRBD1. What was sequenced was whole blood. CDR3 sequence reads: CSASDRGGANVLTF. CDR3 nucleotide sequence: TGCAGTGCTAGCGACAGGGGTGGGGCCAACGTCCTGACTTTC.